This note documents a single T cell receptor beta chain sequence. Its antigen is unknown. Other DNA sequences in this sample translate to the same CDR3. These data come from a study of shared clonotypes between healthy human individuals. Study-level points and caveats: Memory subsets generally showed smaller estimated richness than naive subsets did. For naive CD4 cells, around 5% of clonotypes were shared across a few donors. Unshared clonotypes carried lower generation probabilities than those common to all four donors.

The authors split each subset's genomic DNA evenly across several immunoSEQ plates. Clones were sequenced by immunoSEQ multiplex PCR, and TCRdb holds only the in-frame ones, with some missing. The sample includes about 1.5 million clones, roughly 96% seen only once; the top ten take 1% to 1.5%. The CDR3 has 15 residues. Germline V gene data show CDR1 as SGHRS and CDR2 as YFSETQ. The V and J ends lost 0 bases and 2 bases respectively, with 10 bases between them. This sequence originates from a man under 40 in good health. What was sequenced was naive CD4+ T cells sorted from blood. Described subset: CD45RA+ positively selected. The V call is TRBV5-1, the J call TRBJ2-3; maybe TRBD2 (6 bases). This CDR3 is CASSLAGVATDTQYF. The CDR3, as DNA: TGCGCCAGCAGCTTGGCGGGAGTGGCCACAGATACGCAGTATTTT.